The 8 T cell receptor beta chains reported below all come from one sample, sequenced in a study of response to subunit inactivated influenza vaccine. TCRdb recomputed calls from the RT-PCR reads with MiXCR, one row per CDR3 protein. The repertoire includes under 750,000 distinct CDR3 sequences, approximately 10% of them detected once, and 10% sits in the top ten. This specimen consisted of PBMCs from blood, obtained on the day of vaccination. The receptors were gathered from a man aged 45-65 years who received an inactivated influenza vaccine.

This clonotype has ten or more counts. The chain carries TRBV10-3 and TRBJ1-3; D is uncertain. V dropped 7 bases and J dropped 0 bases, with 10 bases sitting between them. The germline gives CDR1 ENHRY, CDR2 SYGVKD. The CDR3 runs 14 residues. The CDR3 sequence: CAITGSHSGNTIYF. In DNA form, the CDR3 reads TGTGCCATCACTGGCAGCCACTCTGGAAACACCATATATTTT.

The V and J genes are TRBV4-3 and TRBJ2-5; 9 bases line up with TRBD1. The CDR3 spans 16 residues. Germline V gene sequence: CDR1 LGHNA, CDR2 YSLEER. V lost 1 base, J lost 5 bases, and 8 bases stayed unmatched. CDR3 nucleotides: TGCGCCAGCAGCCAAGCTTCTGGGACAGGGTTCGAGACCCAGTACTTC. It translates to CASSQASGTGFETQYF.

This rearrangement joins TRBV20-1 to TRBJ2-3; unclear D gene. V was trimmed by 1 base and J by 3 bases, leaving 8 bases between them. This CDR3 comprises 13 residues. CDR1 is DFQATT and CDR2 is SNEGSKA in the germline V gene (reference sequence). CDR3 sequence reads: CSARAATTDTQYF. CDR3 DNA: TGCAGTGCTAGAGCGGCCACGACAGATACGCAGTATTTT.

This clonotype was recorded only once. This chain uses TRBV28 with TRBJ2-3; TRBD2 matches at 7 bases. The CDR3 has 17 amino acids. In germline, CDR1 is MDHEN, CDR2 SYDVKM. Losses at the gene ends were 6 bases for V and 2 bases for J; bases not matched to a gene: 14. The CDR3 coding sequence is TGTGCCAGCAGCTTCCTCGGCGGGGGTTTCCTCACAGATACGCAGTATTTT. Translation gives CASSFLGGGFLTDTQYF.

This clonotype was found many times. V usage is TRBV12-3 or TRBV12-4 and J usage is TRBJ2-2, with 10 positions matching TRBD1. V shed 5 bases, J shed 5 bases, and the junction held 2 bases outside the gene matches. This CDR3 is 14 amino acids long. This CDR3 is CASSRTGGTGELFF. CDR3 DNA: TGTGCCAGCAGTAGGACAGGGGGGACCGGGGAGCTGTTTTTT.

The CDR3: CSVEQGGLYGYTF. The CDR3 DNA sequence: TGCAGCGTTGAACAGGGGGGACTATATGGCTACACCTTC. This chain joins TRBV29-1 and TRBJ1-2; 7 bases map to TRBD1. The CDR3 is made up of 13 amino acids. Germline CDR1 and CDR2: SQVTM and ANQGSEA. The V gene end was trimmed by 2 bases and the J gene end by 5 bases; junction bases not matched to a gene: 5.

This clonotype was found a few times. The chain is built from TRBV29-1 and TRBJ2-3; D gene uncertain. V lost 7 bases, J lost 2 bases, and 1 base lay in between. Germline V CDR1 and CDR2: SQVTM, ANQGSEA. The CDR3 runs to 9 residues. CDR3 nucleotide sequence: TGCAGCGACACAGATACGCAGTATTTT. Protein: CSDTDTQYF.

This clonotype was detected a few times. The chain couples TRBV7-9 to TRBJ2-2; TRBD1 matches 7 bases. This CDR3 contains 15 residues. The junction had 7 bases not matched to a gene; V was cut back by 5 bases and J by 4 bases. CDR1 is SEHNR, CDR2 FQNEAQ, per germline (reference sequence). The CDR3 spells CASSAFQGVTGELFF. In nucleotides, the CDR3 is TGTGCCAGCAGCGCCTTTCAGGGGGTCACCGGGGAGCTGTTTTTT. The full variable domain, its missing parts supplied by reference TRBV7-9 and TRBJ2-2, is DTGVSQNPRHKITKRGQNVTFRCDPISEHNRLYWYRQTLGQGPEFLTYFQNEAQLEKSRLLSDRFSAERPKGSFSTLEIQRTEQGDSAMYLCASSAFQGVTGELFFGEGSRLTVL.